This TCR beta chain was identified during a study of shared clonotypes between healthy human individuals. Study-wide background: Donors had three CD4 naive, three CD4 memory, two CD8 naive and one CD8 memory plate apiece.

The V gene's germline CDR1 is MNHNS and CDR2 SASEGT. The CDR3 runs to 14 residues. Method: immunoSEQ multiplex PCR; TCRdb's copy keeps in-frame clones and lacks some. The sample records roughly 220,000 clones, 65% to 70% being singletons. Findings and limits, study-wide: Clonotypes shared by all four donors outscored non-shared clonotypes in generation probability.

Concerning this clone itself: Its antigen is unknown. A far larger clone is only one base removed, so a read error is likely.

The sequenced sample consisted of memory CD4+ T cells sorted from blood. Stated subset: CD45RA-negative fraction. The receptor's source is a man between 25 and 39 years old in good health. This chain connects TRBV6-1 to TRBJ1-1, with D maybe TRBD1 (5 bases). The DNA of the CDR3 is TGTGCCATCAGTGAAGTGGGGGGGGGTACTGAAGCTTTCTTT. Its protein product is CAISEVGGGTEAFF.